This T cell receptor beta chain was sequenced during a study of vaccination and CD4 T cells after COVID-19. Overall study context: Convalescent donors totaled six males and four females, including two who were Hispanic.

Sequenced with the Oncomine TCR Beta short-read assay was DNA taken from cultured CD4+ T cells. Investigators obtained genomic DNA by extraction from cultured CD4+ T cells. Each CDR3 protein is one row after TCRdb ran MiXCR on the PCR reads. The profile shows 10,000 to 13,000 distinct CDR3 sequences, under 85% of them singletons. V was trimmed by 7 bases and J by 9 bases, leaving 19 bases between them. The CDR3 extends over 14 amino acids. Germline V lookup: CDR1 LNHDA, CDR2 SQIVND (reference sequence). Turning to this clonotype: Its antigen is as yet unknown.

Stated treatment: approximately 9-day PBMC culture with coronavirus spike peptide pools or control peptides (ViraFEST assay). The TCR originated in a human donor who had recovered from COVID-19. Sequenced: CD4+ T cells from blood, cultured in vitro. This chain links TRBV19 with TRBJ2-1; tentative D call: TRBD2 (6 bases). The DNA for the CDR3 is TGTGCCAGTACTAATAGGTGGCGGGACTCTGAGCAGTTCTTC. This codes for CASTNRWRDSEQFF.